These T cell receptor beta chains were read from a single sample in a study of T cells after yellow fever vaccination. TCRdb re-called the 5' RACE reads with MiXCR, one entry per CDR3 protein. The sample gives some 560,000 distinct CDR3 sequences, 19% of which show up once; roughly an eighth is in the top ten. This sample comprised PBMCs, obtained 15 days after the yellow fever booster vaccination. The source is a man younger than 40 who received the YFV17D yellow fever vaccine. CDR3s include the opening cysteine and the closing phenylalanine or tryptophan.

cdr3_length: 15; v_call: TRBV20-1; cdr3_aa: CSARRLAANTGELFF
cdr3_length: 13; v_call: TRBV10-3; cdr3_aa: CAISESKRVPQHF
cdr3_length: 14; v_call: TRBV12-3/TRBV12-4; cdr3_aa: CASSGDTPLYEQYF
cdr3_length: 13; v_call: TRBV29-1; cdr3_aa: CSAGVGQGYEQYF
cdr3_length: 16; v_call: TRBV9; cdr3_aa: CASSVVGGRNTGELFF
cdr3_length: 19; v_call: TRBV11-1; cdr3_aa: CASSRQRKTSPTTSGEQFF
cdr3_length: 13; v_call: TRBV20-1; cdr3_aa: CSATLQGNEKLFF
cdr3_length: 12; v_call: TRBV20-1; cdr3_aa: CSVGQGNQPQHF
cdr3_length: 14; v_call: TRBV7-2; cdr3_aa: CASSFWDSTYEQYF
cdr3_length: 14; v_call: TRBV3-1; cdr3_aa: CASRHRHTNYGYTF
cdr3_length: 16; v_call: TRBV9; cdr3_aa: CASSASGTSFTGELFF
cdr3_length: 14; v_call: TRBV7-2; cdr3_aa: CASTQLGGANVLTF
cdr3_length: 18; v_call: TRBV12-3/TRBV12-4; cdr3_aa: CASSLAGGRGSGANVLTF
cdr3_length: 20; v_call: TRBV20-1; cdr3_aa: CSAKVGSSGIEFANTGELFF
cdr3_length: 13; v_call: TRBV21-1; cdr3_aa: CASSLVDRETQYF
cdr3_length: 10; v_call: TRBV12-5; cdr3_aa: CASGRTEAFF
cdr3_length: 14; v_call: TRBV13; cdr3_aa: CASSNPASRKTQYF
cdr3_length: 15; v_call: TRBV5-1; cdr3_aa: CASSLARGFTDTQYF
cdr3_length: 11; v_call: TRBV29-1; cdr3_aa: CSVGVGLQQYF
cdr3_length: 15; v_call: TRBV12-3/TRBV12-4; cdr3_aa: CASSPTSGTFNEQFF
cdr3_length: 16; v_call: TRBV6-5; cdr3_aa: CASSYALTANTGELFF
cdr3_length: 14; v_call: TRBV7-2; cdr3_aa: CASSLASSGTEQYF
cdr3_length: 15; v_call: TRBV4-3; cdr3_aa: CASSHTGTGAYEQYF
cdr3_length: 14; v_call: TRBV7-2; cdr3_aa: CASSLVSSVEKLFF
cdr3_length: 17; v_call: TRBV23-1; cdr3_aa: CASSQFKAGSSYNEQFF
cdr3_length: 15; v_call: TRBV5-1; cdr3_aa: CASSLDGTTYNEQFF
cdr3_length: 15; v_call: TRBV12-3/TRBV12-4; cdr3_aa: CASSLAGRAVDTQYF
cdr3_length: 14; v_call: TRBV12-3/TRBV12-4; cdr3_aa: CASRTNRLKEKLFF
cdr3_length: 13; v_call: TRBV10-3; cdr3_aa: CAITLGPTDTQYF
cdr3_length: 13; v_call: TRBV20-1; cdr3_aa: CSAPGQGGTEAFF
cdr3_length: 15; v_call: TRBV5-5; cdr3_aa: CASSLAPSSYNEQFF
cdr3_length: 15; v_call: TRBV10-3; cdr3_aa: CAISASTGGSYEQYF
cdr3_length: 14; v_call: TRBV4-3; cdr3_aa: CASSQGTGPDTQYF
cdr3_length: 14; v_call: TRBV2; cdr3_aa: CASRAGTAYNEQFF
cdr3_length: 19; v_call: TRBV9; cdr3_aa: CASSDHPTRPGGYTDTQYF
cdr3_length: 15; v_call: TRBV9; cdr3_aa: CASSVQGADSYEQYF
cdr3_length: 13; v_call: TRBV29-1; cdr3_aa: CSVEEGRLVKQYF
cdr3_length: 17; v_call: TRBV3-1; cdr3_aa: CASSPQMLGLGYNEQFF
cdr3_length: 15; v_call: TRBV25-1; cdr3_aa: CASSDEGSGRYEQYF
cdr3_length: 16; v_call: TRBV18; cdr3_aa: CASSSPNLGGADGYTF